The 26 T cell receptor beta chains below all came from one sample that was sequenced in a study of blood T cell repertoires in COVID-19. Libraries were prepared by immunoSEQ multiplex PCR; TCRdb keeps only in-frame clonotypes and omits some of them. The sample holds some 300,000 clones, 85% to 90% seen once. Sequencing was done on a sample of PBMCs or T cells enriched from blood (not recorded which). These TCRs come from a man aged 25 to 45 who had recovered from COVID-19.

The J gene is TRBJ1-1, the V gene TRBV5-1; TRBD1 might be the D (6 bases). The CDR3 length is 15 residues. Deletions cut 4 bases from V and 6 bases from J, with 19 bases between. Germline CDR1 SGHRS, CDR2 YFSETQ. CDR3: CASSPGEGDIAEAFF. The CDR3 DNA is TGCGCCAGCAGCCCCGGCGAGGGGGATATCGCTGAAGCTTTCTTT. Full variable domain (rest looked up from reference TRBV5-1 and TRBJ1-1): KAGVTQTPRYLIKTRGQQVTLSCSPISGHRSVSWYQQTPGQGLQFLFEYFSETQRNKGNFPGRFSGRQFSNSRSEMNVSTLELGDSALYLCASSPGEGDIAEAFFGQGTRLTVV.

The chain is built from TRBV10-1 and TRBJ2-3; D might be TRBD2 (6 bases). The CDR3 length is 11 residues. Germline loops: CDR1 WNHNN, CDR2 SYGVQD (reference sequence). V lost 10 bases, J lost 13 bases, and 18 bases lay in between. Here the CDR3 reads CATSGESAKYF. The CDR3 region has the DNA TGCGCCACCTCGGGGGAAAGTGCAAAGTATTTT.

This rearrangement joins TRBV29-1 to TRBJ2-5; D is possibly TRBD1 (5 bases). V was pared by 3 bases and J by 1 base, with 9 bases between. The CDR3 covers 13 residues. Germline V CDR1 and CDR2: SQVTM, ANQGSEA. CDR3 sequence reads: CSVDGDSQETQYF. The CDR3 DNA reads as TGCAGCGTTGATGGAGACAGCCAAGAGACCCAGTACTTC.

This sequence joins TRBV11-2 and TRBJ2-3, with 15 bases fitting TRBD2. This CDR3 has 16 amino acids. Unmatched junction bases numbered 4, after V lost 5 bases and J lost 4 bases. Germline V CDR1 and CDR2: SGHAT, FQNNGV. The CDR3 protein is CASSPRTSGRADTQYF. The CDR3 DNA follows: TGTGCCAGCAGCCCTCGGACTAGCGGGAGGGCAGATACGCAGTATTTT. Using reference TRBV11-2 and TRBJ2-3 for the parts outside the CDR3, the full variable domain is EAGVAQSPRYKIIEKRQSVAFWCNPISGHATLYWYQQILGQGPKLLIQFQNNGVVDDSQLPKDRFSAERLKGVDSTLKIQPAKLEDSAVYLCASSPRTSGRADTQYFGPGTRLTVL.

This clone was seen more than once but under ten times. The rearrangement uses TRBV6-1 and TRBJ2-3, with TRBD1 matching 10 bases. Germline loops: CDR1 MNHNS, CDR2 SASEGT. The CDR3 extends over 16 amino acids. J was trimmed by 6 bases and V by 0 bases; bases with no gene match: 6. This CDR3 is CASSEALGQGEDTQYF. CDR3 coding DNA: TGTGCCAGCAGTGAAGCATTAGGACAGGGGGAGGATACGCAGTATTTT.

This clone was seen only once. The chain joins TRBV19 to TRBJ1-6, with D uncertain. This CDR3 has 17 amino acids. V lost 1 base and J lost 2, with 12 bases in between. Germline CDR1 LNHDA, CDR2 SQIVND (reference sequence). In DNA, the CDR3 is TGTGCCAGTAGTATAGTTCAAGGAGCTGCCTATAATTCACCCCTCCACTTT. Protein sequence: CASSIVQGAAYNSPLHF.

This rearrangement joins TRBV3-1 (or the pseudogene TRBV3-2) to TRBJ2-7, with TRBD2 matching 13 bases. The CDR3 consists of 17 residues. Germline values: CDR1 LGHDT, CDR2 YNNKEL (reference sequence). The junction had 9 bases not matched to a gene; V was cut back by 1 base and J by 6 bases. For the CDR3, the DNA is TGTGCCAGCAGCCAAGGGTTTAACGGACTAGCGGGAGTCGAGCAGTACTTC. Encoded protein: CASSQGFNGLAGVEQYF.

This clone was detected a few times. The CDR3 here is CSASGRSADTQYF. For the CDR3, the DNA is TGCAGTGCTAGTGGGCGGAGCGCAGATACGCAGTATTTT. The chain carries TRBV20-1 and TRBJ2-3; D uncertain. The V end was cut by 3 bases, the J end by 4 bases, with 11 bases between. The CDR3 length is 13 residues. Per the germline V gene, CDR1 is DFQATT and CDR2 is SNEGSKA (reference sequence).

In its sample, this clone was seen once. The J gene is TRBJ1-1, the V gene TRBV11-3; D is unresolved. Germline-derived CDR1 and CDR2 are SGHNT and YENEEA. The CDR3 covers 13 residues. V lost 5 bases and J lost 3, with 10 bases in between. DNA for the CDR3: TGTGCCAGCAGCATCCCTCGGGACACTGAAGCTTTCTTT. Residues: CASSIPRDTEAFF.

V is TRBV30 and J is TRBJ1-6; 8 bases fit TRBD1. The CDR3 covers 16 residues. V trimming: 6 bases; J trimming: 0 bases; junction bases outside the gene matches: 7. CDR1 GTSNPN and CDR2 SVGIG come from the germline V gene (reference sequence). CDR3 nucleotides: TGTGCCTGTTACCGGGACAGGAGCTCCTATAATTCACCCCTCCACTTT. It translates to CACYRDRSSYNSPLHF.

This chain uses TRBV5-6 with TRBJ2-3, with 7 bases aligning to TRBD2. Germline V gives CDR1 SGHDT, CDR2 YYEEEE. This CDR3 region has 18 residues. V shed 2 bases and J 0 bases; nucleotides not matched to a gene: 12. The CDR3, as DNA: TGTGCCAGCAGCTTATTTAGCGGGCCCTTATCTAGCACAGATACGCAGTATTTT. The encoded protein is CASSLFSGPLSSTDTQYF.

This clone was seen a single time. The chain links TRBV27 to TRBJ1-6; D not certain. Between the trimmed V and J ends, which lost 2 bases and 0 bases, there was a span of 11 bases. Germline CDR1 is MNHEY and CDR2 is SMNVEV (reference sequence). This CDR3 has 17 residues. The CDR3 spells CASSLRQRSSYNSPLHF. The CDR3 DNA follows: TGTGCCAGCAGTTTAAGGCAGCGAAGCTCCTATAATTCACCCCTCCACTTT.

The CDR3, as DNA: TGTGCCAGCAGCTTAGGTTCTGGCGGAGCTAACTATGGCTACACCTTC. It encodes CASSLGSGGANYGYTF. The chain couples TRBV7-2 to TRBJ1-2; D not certain. CDR3 length: 16 amino acids. Germline CDR1 reads SGHTA; CDR2 reads FQGNSA. Trimming left V 1 base short and J 0 bases short, with 12 bases between. Looking up the rest from reference TRBV7-2 and TRBJ1-2 gives the full variable domain: GAGVSQSPSNKVTEKGKDVELRCDPISGHTALYWYRQSLGQGLEFLIYFQGNSAPDKSGLPSDRFSAERTGGSVSTLTIQRTQQEDSAVYLCASSLGSGGANYGYTFGSGTRLTVV.

In DNA form, the CDR3 reads TGTGCCAGCAGTTGCGGACAGGGAGCCGATCAGCCCCAGCATTTT. It yields the protein CASSCGQGADQPQHF. V and J are TRBV6-8 and TRBJ1-5; TRBD1 matches at 8 bases. This CDR3 has 15 residues. The junction had 7 bases not matched to a gene; V was cut back by 4 bases and J by 5 bases. CDR1 is MNHGY, CDR2 SAAAGT, per germline.

This chain uses TRBV7-9 with TRBJ2-7; 13 positions match TRBD2. The V gene end was trimmed by 1 base and the J gene end by 5 bases; junction bases not matched to a gene: 5. Germline CDR1 SEHNR, CDR2 FQNEAQ (reference sequence). CDR3 size: 16 residues. CDR3: CASSLELAGGPHEQYF. The CDR3 bases are TGTGCCAGCAGCTTAGAACTAGCGGGAGGGCCGCACGAGCAGTACTTC.

The rearrangement links TRBV7-2 to TRBJ1-5; no clear D. Germline CDR1 is SGHTA and CDR2 is FQGNSA. The V gene lost 0 bases and the J gene lost 9 bases, with 9 bases spanning the gap. The CDR3 totals 13 residues. The CDR3 DNA sequence: TGTGCCAGCAGCTTAGCCGGGATTATGCCCCAGCATTTT. It encodes CASSLAGIMPQHF.

The CDR3 protein is CASSLNRKRGPNTGELFF. As DNA, the CDR3 is TGCGCCAGCAGCCTCAATCGGAAGAGGGGGCCGAACACCGGGGAGCTGTTTTTT. The chain has TRBV5-1 and TRBJ2-2; 7 bases are shared with TRBD1. The CDR3 has 18 residues. CDR1 and CDR2 (germline): SGHRS, YFSETQ. Trimming cost V 4 bases and J 0 bases; bases outside gene matches: 12. Supplemented by reference TRBV5-1 and TRBJ2-2, the full variable domain reads KAGVTQTPRYLIKTRGQQVTLSCSPISGHRSVSWYQQTPGQGLQFLFEYFSETQRNKGNFPGRFSGRQFSNSRSEMNVSTLELGDSALYLCASSLNRKRGPNTGELFFGEGSRLTVL.

This clone was picked up a small number of times. At one of its ends the junction is not consistent with the germline gene, which may arise from a read error. The chain joins TRBV6-5 to TRBJ1-5, with TRBD1 identical over 10 bases. The CDR3 is 14 amino acids. Germline V gene lookup returns CDR1 MNHEY and CDR2 SVGAGI. The CDR3 protein is CQPAGQGSNQPQHF. In DNA, the CDR3 is TGCCAACCCGCGGGACAGGGGAGCAATCAGCCCCAGCATTTT.

The chain recombines TRBV11-2 with TRBJ2-3, with D possibly being TRBD1 (6 bases). This CDR3 contains 16 residues. V was cut by 0 bases and J by 3 bases, with 13 bases left in between. Germline CDR1 reads SGHAT; CDR2 reads FQNNGV. The CDR3 bases are TGTGCCAGCAGCTTAGATCCAGGACAGAGAACAGATACGCAGTATTTT. The encoded protein is CASSLDPGQRTDTQYF.

The J gene is TRBJ2-5, the V gene TRBV4-1; 8 bases map to TRBD2. Germline V gene sequence: CDR1 MGHRA, CDR2 YSYEKL. The CDR3 extends over 17 amino acids. The ends lost 3 bases at V and 3 bases at J; junction bases unmatched: 12. The CDR3 spells CASSQVGTSGAEETQYF. The CDR3 nucleotides are TGCGCCAGCAGCCAGGTGGGAACTAGCGGAGCCGAAGAGACCCAGTACTTC.

This rearrangement joins TRBV6-5 to TRBJ2-1; TRBD1 agrees at 7 bases. V lost 8 bases, J lost 7 bases, and 14 bases stayed unmatched. CDR1 is MNHEY and CDR2 is SVGAGI in the germline V gene. The CDR3 is 15 amino acids. The CDR3 loop reads CASVPLGGAMNEQFF. CDR3 nucleotides: TGTGCCAGCGTCCCCCTAGGGGGCGCCATGAATGAGCAGTTCTTC.

The chain recombines TRBV7-9 with TRBJ2-1; 11 bases map to TRBD2. The CDR3 covers 17 residues. V dropped 5 bases and J dropped 3; count of bases not matched to a gene: 9. The germline V gene has CDR1 SEHNR and CDR2 FQNEAQ (reference sequence). CDR3 bases: TGTGCCAGCAGCCCCGGCCCCGGGACTAGCGGCTACAATGAGCAGTTCTTC. It specifies CASSPGPGTSGYNEQFF. Variable domain in full (rest from reference TRBV7-9 and TRBJ2-1): DTGVSQNPRHKITKRGQNVTFRCDPISEHNRLYWYRQTLGQGPEFLTYFQNEAQLEKSRLLSDRFSAERPKGSFSTLEIQRTEQGDSAMYLCASSPGPGTSGYNEQFFGPGTRLTVL.

This clone has just a few counts. The V call is TRBV11-3, the J call TRBJ2-1, with 7 bases fitting TRBD2. Trimming at V came to 0 bases and at J to 3 bases, leaving 2 bases not matched to a gene. CDR1 and CDR2 from the germline V gene are SGHNT and YENEEA. This CDR3 has 15 residues. The DNA of the CDR3 is TGTGCCAGCAGCTTAGACGGGGAGGGCTACAATGAGCAGTTCTTC. It codes for CASSLDGEGYNEQFF.

The V and J genes are TRBV7-8 and TRBJ1-5; D is unresolved. This CDR3 region has 12 residues. Germline CDR1 SGHVS, CDR2 FQNEAQ. The V gene lost 5 bases and the J gene lost 7 bases, with 9 bases spanning the gap. CDR3 sequence (DNA): TGTGCCAGCAGCGCCCGAGGACAGCCCCAGCATTTT. Encoded protein: CASSARGQPQHF.

The chain is built from TRBV20-1 and TRBJ2-3; TRBD2 is a possible D gene (5 bases). The germline V gene encodes CDR1 DFQATT and CDR2 SNEGSKA (reference sequence). The V and J ends lost 3 bases and 2 bases respectively, with 9 bases between them. The CDR3 length is 13 residues. DNA for the CDR3: TGCAGTGCTAGTCTAGCTTCCACAGATACGCAGTATTTT. Its translation: CSASLASTDTQYF.

This clone was counted once. This sequence joins TRBV7-9 and TRBJ2-5; 9 nucleotides agree with TRBD1. Germline CDR1 reads SEHNR; CDR2 reads FQNEAQ (reference sequence). The CDR3 has 17 amino acids. The ends lost 0 bases at V and 5 bases at J; junction bases unmatched: 10. The CDR3 here is CASSLAKTGQGSETQYF. The CDR3 DNA is TGTGCCAGCAGCTTAGCGAAAACGGGACAGGGTTCGGAGACCCAGTACTTC.